This T cell receptor beta chain was sequenced during a study of technical replicates of blood from several donors (dated by TCRdb to between 2016 and 2019). In the germline V gene, CDR1 corresponds to MGHRA and CDR2 to YSYEKL. The CDR3 runs 15 residues from the cysteine to the phenylalanine. Only the CDR3 part of the read is kept: 45 bases, read in frame from the first base. Trimmed from V: 4 bases; trimmed from J: 7 bases; junction bases lacking a gene match: 10. Comments on this clone: Its cognate antigen has yet to be identified. One base away there is no much larger clone; base qualities are not given.

Libraries were built with the immunoSEQ multiplex PCR assay. TCRdb obtained this table from immuneACCESS and retained in-frame rearrangements with V and J assigned. These tables miss some clones; where compared with another copy, unresolved V genes account for less than half of the shortfall, and the remainder is unexplained. Within this sample are 55,000 to 80,000 clones, with around 97% of them counted one time only. The leading ten clones occupy roughly 0.21% of the sample. The chain is encoded by TRBV4-1 joined to TRBJ2-1, with TRBD1 identical over 7 junction bases. Specimen: T cells isolated from PBMCs. The origin of this receptor is a human donor in good health. The CDR3 reads as follows: CASSRSRDSKNEQFF. The DNA sequence is TGCGCCAGCAGCCGATCCCGGGACAGTAAGAATGAGCAGTTCTTC.